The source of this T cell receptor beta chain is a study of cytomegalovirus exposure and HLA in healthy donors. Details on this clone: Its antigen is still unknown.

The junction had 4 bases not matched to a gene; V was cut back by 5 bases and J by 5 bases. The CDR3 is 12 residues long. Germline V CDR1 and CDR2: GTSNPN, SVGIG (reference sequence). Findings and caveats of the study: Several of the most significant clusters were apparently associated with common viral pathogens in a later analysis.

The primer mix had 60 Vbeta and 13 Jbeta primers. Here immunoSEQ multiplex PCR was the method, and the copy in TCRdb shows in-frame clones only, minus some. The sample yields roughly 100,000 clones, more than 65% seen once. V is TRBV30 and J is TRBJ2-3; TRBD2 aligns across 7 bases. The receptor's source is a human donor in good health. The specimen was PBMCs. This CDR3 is CAWYTGGDTQYF. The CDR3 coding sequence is TGTGCCTGGTACACGGGGGGAGATACGCAGTATTTT.